This passage covers 14 T cell receptor beta chains from one sample sequenced in a study of blood T cell repertoires in COVID-19. Profiling relied on immunoSEQ multiplex PCR, and the TCRdb table lists in-frame clones only, not all of them. The sample consists of more than 150,000 clones, over 75% of them appearing once. Sequencing used PBMCs or T cells enriched from blood (not recorded which). These receptor sequences come from a man aged 45-60 years who had recovered from COVID-19.

This chain connects TRBV10-2 to TRBJ2-5, with 10 bases identical to TRBD2. V was clipped by 3 bases and J by 1 base; unmatched bases: 5. CDR1 and CDR2 (germline): WSHSY, SAAADI. The CDR3 is 16 amino acids. CDR3 nucleotides: TGCGCCAGCAGTGACAGACTAGCGGGTACCCAAGAGACCCAGTACTTC. This codes for CASSDRLAGTQETQYF.

The chain carries TRBV27 and TRBJ2-5, with 9 nucleotides matching TRBD2. The germline gives CDR1 MNHEY, CDR2 SMNVEV (reference sequence). The CDR3 covers 15 residues. J gave up 5 bases and V 6 bases, and 10 bases lay outside the gene matches. CDR3 region: CASSPWGTSSETQYF. DNA for the CDR3: TGTGCCAGCAGCCCCTGGGGGACTAGCTCGGAGACCCAGTACTTC.

The rearrangement joins TRBV6-5 to TRBJ2-7, with D perhaps matching TRBD2 (5 bases). The CDR3 is made up of 14 amino acids. The V gene's germline CDR1 is MNHEY and CDR2 SVGAGI. Trimming stripped 6 bases from V and 3 bases from J, with 15 bases between. The CDR3 nucleotides are TGTGCCAGCAGCCAACCGGGGTTGCGCTACGAGCAGTACTTC. Amino acid sequence: CASSQPGLRYEQYF.

The chain links TRBV11-3 to TRBJ2-1, with 10 bases fitting TRBD2. Germline V gene sequence: CDR1 SGHNT, CDR2 YENEEA. Trimming took 6 bases from V and 4 from J; bases not matched to a gene: 3. The CDR3 is made up of 14 amino acids. CDR3: CASSFSGGYNEQFF. CDR3 coding DNA: TGTGCCAGCAGTTTTAGCGGGGGGTACAATGAGCAGTTCTTC.

V usage is TRBV19 and J usage is TRBJ2-3, with 13 bases fitting TRBD2. The CDR3 has 20 amino acids. Germline V gives CDR1 LNHDA, CDR2 SQIVND (reference sequence). V shed 5 bases and J 2 bases; nucleotides not matched to a gene: 16. As DNA, the CDR3 is TGTGCCAGTAGTCCCCGGAAATTCGGGACTAGCGGGGTTAACACAGATACGCAGTATTTT. The encoded protein is CASSPRKFGTSGVNTDTQYF.

The rearrangement uses TRBV11-2 and TRBJ2-2; 8 bases map to TRBD1. V shed 6 bases and J 0 bases; nucleotides not matched to a gene: 3. In germline, CDR1 is SGHAT, CDR2 FQNNGV. The CDR3 totals 15 residues. CDR3 coding DNA: TGTGCCAGCAGATGGACAGGGACGAACACCGGGGAGCTGTTTTTT. It codes for CASRWTGTNTGELFF.

The genes are TRBV10-2 and TRBJ1-1; no clear D gene. Germline lookup yields CDR1 WSHSY and CDR2 SAAADI. This CDR3 spans 13 amino acids. With 1 base removed from V and 1 base from J, the gap between germline ends came to 4 bases. This CDR3 is CASSEWQNTEAFF. CDR3 DNA: TGCGCCAGCAGTGAGTGGCAGAACACTGAAGCTTTCTTT.

The genes are TRBV14 and TRBJ2-2, with D maybe TRBD1 (6 bases). Germline CDR1 SGHDN, CDR2 FVKESK. The CDR3 is 14 amino acids. V gave up 3 bases and J gave up 8 bases, with 13 bases separating them. The CDR3 sequence: CASSHLPGTGELFF. The CDR3 coding sequence is TGTGCCAGCAGCCACCTACCTGGGACAGGGGAGCTGTTTTTT.

V usage is TRBV13 and J usage is TRBJ2-5; tentative D call: TRBD1 (6 bases). V lost 3 bases and J 1 base, leaving 6 bases between the germline ends. This CDR3 contains 13 residues. Germline CDR1 reads PRHDT; CDR2 reads FYEKMQ (reference sequence). The CDR3 coding sequence is TGTGCCAGCAGCTTCAGGGGCCAAGAGACCCAGTACTTC. Translated, it gives CASSFRGQETQYF.

This clone occurred a few times. J is TRBJ2-2 and V is TRBV5-4; 16 bases are shared with TRBD2. Trimming removed 4 bases from V and 5 bases from J; junction bases left unmatched: 5. CDR1 and CDR2 (germline): SGHNT, YYREEE (reference sequence). The CDR3 consists of 17 residues. CDR3 loop: CASSIPGLAGGTGELFF. In DNA, the CDR3 is TGTGCCAGCAGCATACCGGGACTAGCGGGAGGGACCGGGGAGCTGTTTTTT. Full variable domain (outside the CDR3, taken from reference TRBV5-4 and TRBJ2-2): ETGVTQSPTHLIKTRGQQVTLRCSSQSGHNTVSWYQQALGQGPQFIFQYYREEENGRGNFPPRFSGLQFPNYSSELNVNALELDDSALYLCASSIPGLAGGTGELFFGEGSRLTVL.

The chain employs TRBV28 and TRBJ1-1, with 8 nucleotides matching TRBD1. This CDR3 contains 15 residues. J gave up 1 base and V 3 bases, and 4 bases lay outside the gene matches. From germline, CDR1 is MDHEN and CDR2 SYDVKM. CDR3 DNA sequence: TGTGCCAGCAGTTTGGTCGGACAGGGGAACACTGAAGCTTTCTTT. This encodes CASSLVGQGNTEAFF.

This clone has only a few counts. This rearrangement joins TRBV7-6 to TRBJ1-6; TRBD1 matches 9 bases. Trimming cost V 1 base and J 1 base; bases outside gene matches: 5. Germline-derived CDR1 and CDR2 are SGHVS and FNYEAQ. The CDR3 totals 18 residues. This chain's CDR3 is CASSLGQGTGSYNSPLHF. For the CDR3, the DNA is TGTGCCAGCAGCTTAGGACAGGGGACAGGGTCCTATAATTCACCCCTCCACTTT.

The CDR3 region has the DNA TGTGCCAGCAGCTTGACAGAGGGGGCGACCTACGAGCAGTACTTC. Amino acids: CASSLTEGATYEQYF. This chain uses TRBV7-9 with TRBJ2-7; 7 nucleotides line up with TRBD1. The CDR3 extends over 15 amino acids. Germline trimming cut 3 bases from V and 2 bases from J; bases unmatched to any gene: 7. Germline assignment: CDR1 SEHNR and CDR2 FQNEAQ (reference sequence).

This clone was seen more than once but under ten times. The rearrangement joins TRBV5-1 to TRBJ2-2; D gene unclear. The CDR3 spans 16 residues. V was shortened by 2 bases and J by 4 bases, with 15 bases between the two germline ends. The V gene's germline CDR1 is SGHRS and CDR2 YFSETQ. The CDR3 spells CASSLVSVSSTGELFF. The CDR3 nucleotides read TGCGCCAGCAGCTTAGTCAGCGTAAGCTCCACCGGGGAGCTGTTTTTT.